The 18 T cell receptor beta chains below all came from one sample that was sequenced in a study of T cell responses to AZD1222 COVID-19 vaccine. TCRdb's table, derived via immunoSEQ multiplex PCR, lists solely in-frame clones and lacks some. This table has about 110,000 clones, 82% appearing once. The sequenced sample was peripheral blood, obtained on day 0 of AZD1222 vaccination. The receptors were sampled from an adult in good health.

The V and J genes are TRBV5-5 and TRBJ1-2; D gene unclear. Trimming pared 5 bases from V and 6 bases from J, leaving 14 bases between. Germline V CDR1 and CDR2: SGHKS, YYEKEE (reference sequence). CDR3 length equals 13 residues. The CDR3 here is CASSYTPNDGYTF. DNA for the CDR3: TGTGCCAGCAGTTATACACCGAACGATGGCTACACCTTC. Using reference TRBV5-5 and TRBJ1-2 for the parts outside the CDR3, the full variable domain is DAGVTQSPTHLIKTRGQQVTLRCSPISGHKSVSWYQQVLGQGPQFIFQYYEKEERGRGNFPDRFSARQFPNYSSELNVNALLLGDSALYLCASSYTPNDGYTFGSGTRLTVV.

This chain uses TRBV6-5 with TRBJ2-5; 8 bases map to TRBD1. CDR1 and CDR2 from the germline V gene are MNHEY and SVGAGI. The CDR3 runs to 14 residues. Trimming took 6 bases from V and 5 from J; bases not matched to a gene: 8. Here the CDR3 reads CASSEDRVGETQYF. DNA of the CDR3: TGTGCCAGCAGCGAGGACAGGGTTGGGGAGACCCAGTACTTC.

The V gene is TRBV5-4, the J gene TRBJ1-1, with D uncertain. V lost 1 base and J 4 bases, leaving 11 bases between the germline ends. The CDR3 runs 14 residues. In germline, CDR1 is SGHNT, CDR2 YYREEE (reference sequence). CDR3 residues: CASSLQTTSTEAFF. Here the CDR3 DNA reads TGTGCCAGCAGCTTGCAGACCACGAGCACTGAAGCTTTCTTT.

The genes are TRBV6-2 or TRBV6-3 and TRBJ2-3; 8 nucleotides agree with TRBD1. Germline V gene lookup returns CDR1 MNHEY and CDR2 SVGEGT. The CDR3 spans 17 residues. With 5 bases clipped from V and 6 bases from J, the junction kept 16 bases outside the gene matches. The CDR3 is CASSPRDRGKTRDTQYF. The CDR3 region has the DNA TGTGCCAGCAGTCCGAGAGACAGGGGCAAAACCAGGGATACGCAGTATTTT.

This clone showed up just a few times. The CDR3 bases are TGCGCCAGCCGGGGAGGCTACGAGCAGTACTTC. It yields the protein CASRGGYEQYF. The rearrangement joins TRBV10-2 to TRBJ2-7, with D possibly matching TRBD2 (6 bases). V was cut by 8 bases and J by 3 bases, with 8 bases left in between. Germline CDR1 WSHSY, CDR2 SAAADI. CDR3 length: 11 residues.

The V call is TRBV7-2, the J call TRBJ2-5, with 7 bases lining up with TRBD2. CDR3 length: 16 amino acids. Germline loops: CDR1 SGHTA, CDR2 FQGNSA. The V gene end was trimmed by 1 base and the J gene end by 2 bases; junction bases not matched to a gene: 7. This chain's CDR3 is CASSLGIAGTQETQYF. CDR3 DNA sequence: TGTGCCAGCAGCTTAGGGATAGCGGGTACACAAGAGACCCAGTACTTC.

The chain is built from TRBV12-3 or TRBV12-4 and TRBJ1-2; a possible D gene is TRBD1 (6 bases). The CDR3 spans 13 residues. Trimming pared 6 bases from V and 8 bases from J, leaving 16 bases between. The CDR3 protein is CASSGQSYSGYTF. CDR3 DNA: TGTGCCAGCAGCGGACAGTCCTATAGCGGCTACACCTTC.

The chain is built from TRBV3-1 (or the pseudogene TRBV3-2) and TRBJ1-6; no clear D gene. Per germline, CDR1 LGHDT and CDR2 YNNKEL (reference sequence). Between the trimmed V and J ends, which lost 1 base and 5 bases, there was a span of 6 bases. The length of the CDR3 is 14 residues. CDR3 loop: CASSQALNNSPLHF. The DNA for the CDR3 is TGTGCCAGCAGCCAAGCCTTAAATAATTCACCCCTCCACTTT.

The chain links TRBV18 to TRBJ1-1; no clear D. CDR1 KGHSH and CDR2 LQKENI come from the germline V gene. The CDR3 runs 14 residues. The germline V and J ends were trimmed by 4 bases and 11 bases, with 20 bases remaining between them. The CDR3 nucleotides read TGTGCCAGCTCACAAACCACCCAGGACGCACCTGCTTTCTTT. As protein: CASSQTTQDAPAFF.

The chain uses TRBV7-8 and TRBJ1-3; D unresolved. V dropped 5 bases and J dropped 2 bases, with 16 bases sitting between them. CDR1 is SGHVS, CDR2 FQNEAQ, per germline. The CDR3 consists of 16 residues. The CDR3 is CASSVNRVGAGNTIYF. DNA for the CDR3: TGTGCCAGCAGCGTAAACCGGGTAGGCGCTGGAAACACCATATATTTT.

This sequence joins TRBV7-6 and TRBJ2-5; tentative D call: TRBD1 (6 bases). The germline V and J ends were trimmed by 2 bases and 0 bases, with 10 bases remaining between them. This CDR3 region has 15 residues. Germline V gene sequence: CDR1 SGHVS, CDR2 FNYEAQ. DNA for the CDR3: TGTGCCAGCAGCTTATATGGGGGCCACCAAGAGACCCAGTACTTC. Amino acid sequence: CASSLYGGHQETQYF.

CDR3: CASSSENTGGWDGYTF. The CDR3 DNA reads as TGTGCCAGCAGTTCGGAAAATACCGGGGGTTGGGATGGCTACACCTTC. This chain uses TRBV6-5 with TRBJ1-2; tentatively, D is TRBD1 (5 bases). The CDR3 totals 16 residues. The germline gives CDR1 MNHEY, CDR2 SVGAGI. V lost 4 bases and J lost 6, with 21 bases in between.

The rearrangement joins TRBV5-1 to TRBJ2-3; D possibly matches TRBD1 or TRBD2 (5 bases each). V gave up 3 bases and J gave up 2 bases, with 22 bases separating them. The CDR3 has 18 residues. Germline lookup yields CDR1 SGHRS and CDR2 YFSETQ. In DNA form, the CDR3 reads TGCGCCAGCAGCTCGGGGCTTTGGACACGGGCATCCACAGATACGCAGTATTTT. The encoded protein is CASSSGLWTRASTDTQYF.

The genes are TRBV19 and TRBJ1-5; no definite D call. Germline CDR1 is LNHDA and CDR2 is SQIVND (reference sequence). V lost 3 bases and J 7 bases, leaving 16 bases between the germline ends. The CDR3 spans 15 residues. The CDR3 protein is CASSIRLLGNQPQHF. The CDR3, as DNA: TGTGCCAGTAGTATTCGTCTTCTAGGGAACCAGCCCCAGCATTTT.

This chain uses TRBV21-1 with TRBJ2-5; the table names TRBD2, a call not compared with the DNA. TRBV21-1 is a documented pseudogene. The CDR3 extends over 15 amino acids. CDR3 loop: CASSKIAGYRETQYF. CDR3 nucleotide sequence: TGTGCCAGCAGCAAGATAGCGGGGTATAGAGAGACCCAGTACTTC.

The chain employs TRBV30 and TRBJ2-3, with D possibly being TRBD2 (5 bases). Germline-derived CDR1 and CDR2 are GTSNPN and SVGIG (reference sequence). V lost 4 bases and J lost 2, with 13 bases in between. This CDR3 has 14 residues. CDR3 amino acids: CAWTRGIDTDTQYF. In DNA form, the CDR3 reads TGTGCCTGGACTAGAGGGATCGACACAGATACGCAGTATTTT.

The chain joins TRBV19 to TRBJ1-1; TRBD1 matches at 7 bases. There are 15 residues in the CDR3. CDR1 LNHDA and CDR2 SQIVND come from the germline V gene (reference sequence). The J segment lost 8 bases and the V segment lost 5 bases, leaving 14 bases of the junction unmatched. CDR3 nucleotide sequence: TGTGCCAGTAGTGATCCGAAGGGCAGGGGGGGCGAAGCTTTCTTT. Translated: CASSDPKGRGGEAFF.

This sequence joins TRBV7-3 and TRBJ1-6; D not certain. This CDR3 has 14 residues. Trimming removed 6 bases at V and 9 bases at J, with 15 bases between. Per germline, CDR1 SGHTA and CDR2 FQGTGA. The DNA of the CDR3 is TGTGCCAGCAGTCCTAGCCCGTTAATTTCACCCCTCCACTTT. Translating it yields CASSPSPLISPLHF.